The 17 T cell receptor beta chains in this list originate from one sample, sequenced in a study of CD8+ T cells in alopecia areata. The authors extracted RNA and reverse transcribed it into cDNA as the sequencing template. The repertoire was sequenced with immunoSEQ multiplex PCR; TCRdb's copy has only in-frame clones and lacks some. The repertoire consists of about 270,000 clones, with about three fifths occurring once and the leading ten covering 0.9% to 0.95%. Treatment defined: oral pan-JAK inhibitor, 5-10 mg twice daily. Sequences were derived from CD4+ T cells sorted from blood, sampled at approximately week 52, from a patient treated with tofacitinib. The receptors here all came from a human donor with alopecia areata.

This clone appeared a few times. V usage is TRBV10-3 and J usage is TRBJ1-2; 7 bases match TRBD1. CDR1 and CDR2 (germline): ENHRY, SYGVKD. The junction had 12 bases not matched to a gene; V was cut back by 10 bases and J by 4 bases. CDR3 length equals 14 residues. The CDR3 here is CATRRGGGLYGYTF. The CDR3 DNA follows: TGTGCCACCCGACGAGGAGGGGGCCTCTATGGCTACACCTTC.

This clone was seen a few times. The gene calls are TRBV10-3 and TRBJ2-7; 11 bases are shared with TRBD2. Germline values: CDR1 ENHRY, CDR2 SYGVKD. Germline trimming cut 2 bases from V and 2 bases from J; bases unmatched to any gene: 2. The CDR3 has 15 residues. The CDR3, as DNA: TGTGCCATCAGTGAGATAGCGGGGGGGGCCTACGAGCAGTACTTC. Protein sequence: CAISEIAGGAYEQYF.

The gene calls are TRBV9 and TRBJ2-6; the D gene is possibly TRBD2 (6 bases). This CDR3 has 16 amino acids. Per germline, CDR1 SGDLS and CDR2 YYNGEE. V lost 4 bases, J lost 0 bases, and 11 bases lay in between. The CDR3 is CASSPRDFSGANVLTF. CDR3 sequence (DNA): TGTGCCAGCAGCCCCCGGGACTTCTCTGGGGCCAACGTCCTGACTTTC.

The chain has TRBV5-1 and TRBJ2-6; no reliable D call. This CDR3 is 16 amino acids long. V was cut by 1 base and J by 0 bases, with 8 bases left in between. In germline, CDR1 is SGHRS, CDR2 YFSETQ. The CDR3 DNA is TGCGCCAGCAGCTTGTACAGAAGCTCTGGGGCCAACGTCCTGACTTTC. Amino acids: CASSLYRSSGANVLTF.

This clone was observed a few times. The rearrangement joins TRBV30 to TRBJ1-6; no definite D call. The CDR3 is 14 residues long. V was clipped by 3 bases and J by 10 bases, with 16 bases between them. CDR1 and CDR2 from the germline V gene are GTSNPN and SVGIG (reference sequence). The CDR3 loop reads CAWRLMGVGSPLHF. The CDR3 DNA follows: TGTGCCTGGAGGCTTATGGGCGTCGGCTCACCCCTCCACTTT.

The CDR3 nucleotides read TGTGCCCGCGGACAGTACCCCCTCCCTGGGGCTTTCTTT. It codes for CARGQYPLPGAFF. This chain links TRBV30 with TRBJ1-1, with D perhaps matching TRBD1 (6 bases). The CDR3 is 13 amino acids. V lost 8 bases, J lost 11 bases, and 24 bases lay in between. The germline V gene has CDR1 GTSNPN and CDR2 SVGIG (reference sequence).

There are a few counts of this clone. The chain joins TRBV5-1 to TRBJ2-7, with D possibly being TRBD1 (5 bases). Trimming shortened V by 2 bases and J by 5 bases, and 14 bases separated the two germline ends. The CDR3 length is 14 residues. Germline assignment: CDR1 SGHRS and CDR2 YFSETQ. This CDR3 reads CASSFLQAPNEQYF. The CDR3 DNA reads as TGCGCCAGCAGCTTTTTACAGGCCCCAAACGAGCAGTACTTC.

This clone came up a few times. The CDR3 spells CASSLGHIRDEQFF. The DNA for the CDR3 is TGTGCCAGCAGCTTAGGCCACATCCGCGATGAGCAGTTCTTC. The chain combines TRBV7-9 with TRBJ2-1; D remains unclear. The CDR3 runs 14 residues. Germline V gene lookup returns CDR1 SEHNR and CDR2 FQNEAQ (reference sequence). Trimming took off 1 base at V and 8 bases at J, with 12 bases between the two ends. The whole variable domain, filled in from reference TRBV7-9 and TRBJ2-1, reads DTGVSQNPRHKITKRGQNVTFRCDPISEHNRLYWYRQTLGQGPEFLTYFQNEAQLEKSRLLSDRFSAERPKGSFSTLEIQRTEQGDSAMYLCASSLGHIRDEQFFGPGTRLTVL.

To note about this clone: The germline gene is not matched at one end of the junction; a read error may be the cause. The chain carries TRBV9 and TRBJ1-2, with D possibly being TRBD1 (6 bases). The CDR3 consists of 10 residues. Germline assignment: CDR1 SGDLS and CDR2 YYNGEE. The CDR3 sequence is CASTMTGRDF. CDR3 nucleotide sequence: TGTGCCAGCACCATGACAGGTCGTGACTTC.

This rearrangement joins TRBV7-9 to TRBJ2-3, with D possibly being TRBD1 or TRBD2 (5 bases each). V lost 5 bases and J 3 bases, leaving 15 bases between the germline ends. The CDR3 spans 15 residues. The germline CDR1 and CDR2 sequences are SEHNR and FQNEAQ (reference sequence). CDR3 sequence reads: CASSPLGVGTDTQYF. The DNA of the CDR3 is TGTGCCAGCAGCCCATTGGGGGTCGGAACAGATACGCAGTATTTT.

The chain links TRBV4-2 to TRBJ2-5, with 15 bases lining up with TRBD2. CDR1 and CDR2 from the germline V gene are LGHNA and YNFKEQ. Trimming at V came to 1 base and at J to 2 bases, leaving 2 bases not matched to a gene. CDR3 length: 17 residues. The CDR3 region is CASSQGTSGGVQETQYF. In DNA form, the CDR3 reads TGTGCCAGCAGCCAAGGGACTAGCGGGGGGGTTCAAGAGACCCAGTACTTC.

This clone was detected many times. The chain combines TRBV11-2 with TRBJ1-2; a possible D gene is TRBD1 (5 bases). Germline V gene lookup returns CDR1 SGHAT and CDR2 FQNNGV. V was cut by 4 bases and J by 2 bases, with 11 bases left in between. CDR3 length: 14 amino acids. CDR3 region: CASSYQTGNYGYTF. CDR3 sequence (DNA): TGTGCCAGCAGCTACCAAACAGGAAACTATGGCTACACCTTC.

This sequence joins TRBV18 and TRBJ2-1, with D perhaps TRBD2 (5 bases). Trimming took 2 bases from V and 2 from J, leaving 7 bases between them. Germline V gene sequence: CDR1 KGHSH, CDR2 LQKENI. The CDR3 runs to 14 residues. This CDR3 reads CASSPAGTYNEQFF. DNA of the CDR3: TGTGCCAGCTCACCAGCGGGTACCTACAATGAGCAGTTCTTC.

The rearrangement joins TRBV7-2 to TRBJ2-7; D possibly corresponds to TRBD2 (5 bases). Germline V CDR1 and CDR2: SGHTA, FQGNSA. This CDR3 contains 13 residues. Trimming took 5 bases from V and 5 from J, leaving 13 bases between them. CDR3 DNA sequence: TGTGCCAGCAGCCCATCCCGGGATCACGAGCAGTACTTC. Amino acids: CASSPSRDHEQYF.

The V call is TRBV7-7, the J call TRBJ1-5; maybe TRBD1 (6 bases). There are 15 residues in the CDR3. Looked up from germline, CDR1 is SSHAT and CDR2 is FNYEAQ (reference sequence). CDR3 sequence reads: CASRPEGGLNQPQHF. DNA of the CDR3: TGTGCTAGCCGACCTGAGGGGGGTCTTAATCAGCCCCAGCATTTT.

The chain has TRBV12-5 and TRBJ1-1, with D possibly being TRBD1 (5 bases). The CDR3 spans 14 residues. Germline loops: CDR1 LGHNT, CDR2 FRNRAP. V lost 4 bases, J lost 3 bases, and 12 bases lay in between. The chain's CDR3 is CASGSGTAYTEAFF. The CDR3 DNA sequence: TGTGCTAGTGGTTCCGGGACGGCGTACACTGAAGCTTTCTTT.

The rearrangement uses TRBV6-5 and TRBJ1-6, with 8 bases matching TRBD1. The CDR3 runs 15 residues. With V trimmed by 10 bases and J by 9 bases, 14 bases remained unmatched. Per the germline V gene, CDR1 is MNHEY and CDR2 is SVGAGI. CDR3: CATTSQGARASPLHF. For the CDR3, the DNA is TGTGCCACCACAAGTCAGGGGGCAAGGGCTTCACCCCTCCACTTT.